A selection of T cell receptor beta chains follows, all from one sample in a study of blood T cell repertoires in COVID-19. The repertoire was sequenced with immunoSEQ multiplex PCR; TCRdb's copy has only in-frame clones and lacks some. The table records approximately 270,000 clones, around nine tenths of them present only once. Material for sequencing was peripheral blood. Receptors originate from a man between 50 and 59 years old with acute or convalescent COVID-19. The CDR3 runs from the conserved cysteine through the conserved F or W. D genes are given only for firm matches. Clone sizes are given selectively: once, few, many, or a class where the clone is expanded.

CDR3 | DNA | J | D | size | V
CASSMGQVLLGNTIYF | TGTGCCAGTAGTATGGGACAGGTATTGCTGGGAAACACCATATATTTT | TRBJ1-3 | TRBD1 | - | TRBV19
CASSQRGRETQYF | TGTGCCAGCAGCCAAAGGGGCCGGGAGACCCAGTACTTC | TRBJ2-5 | - | - | TRBV3-1/TRBV3-2
CASSVDGTGPPTGYDTF | TGTGCCAGCAGCGTAGATGGGACAGGCCCTCCCACCGGGTACGACACCTTC | TRBJ1-2 | TRBD1 | - | TRBV9
CASSPRRDSYGYTF | TGCGCCAGCAGCCCTCGCCGGGACAGCTATGGCTACACCTTC | TRBJ1-2 | TRBD1 | - | TRBV5-1
CASLRSTDTQYF | TGTGCCAGCCTGAGGAGCACAGATACGCAGTATTTT | TRBJ2-3 | - | - | TRBV12-3/TRBV12-4
CASTNPGWAEAFF | TGTGCCAGCACAAATCCAGGGTGGGCTGAAGCTTTCTTT | TRBJ1-1 | - | - | TRBV5-4
CASTTGYGGTEAFF | TGTGCCAGCACGACAGGGTATGGTGGCACTGAAGCTTTCTTT | TRBJ1-1 | TRBD1 | - | TRBV2
CSGEAGASGYTF | TGCAGCGGAGAGGCGGGGGCAAGTGGCTACACCTTC | TRBJ1-2 | - | - | TRBV29-1
CATSDALAGGFNEQFF | TGTGCCACCAGTGATGCACTAGCGGGGGGCTTTAATGAGCAGTTCTTC | TRBJ2-1 | TRBD2 | once | TRBV24-1
CAWRGDSYNEQFF | TGTGCCTGGAGGGGGGACAGTTACAATGAGCAGTTCTTC | TRBJ2-1 | TRBD1 | - | TRBV30
CASSVEGDGYTF | TGTGCCAGCAGCGTAGAAGGAGATGGCTACACCTTC | TRBJ1-2 | - | once | TRBV9
CASSLDRGNEKLFF | TGTGCCAGCTCGCTAGACCGGGGGAATGAAAAACTGTTTTTT | TRBJ1-4 | - | - | TRBV18
CASSLAREAAEDQPQHF | TGTGCTAGCAGCTTAGCTCGGGAGGCGGCAGAGGATCAGCCCCAGCATTTT | TRBJ1-5 | - | - | TRBV7-7
CASSSQPGTSNTEAFF | TGTGCCAGCAGCTCCCAGCCCGGGACAAGCAACACTGAAGCTTTCTTT | TRBJ1-1 | - | - | TRBV7-8
CSVMSYEQYF | TGCAGCGTTATGAGTTACGAGCAGTACTTC | TRBJ2-7 | - | - | TRBV29-1
CASSQFLAGGGKDTQYF | TGTGCCAGCAGCCAATTTCTAGCGGGGGGCGGCAAAGATACGCAGTATTTT | TRBJ2-3 | TRBD2 | once | TRBV3-1/TRBV3-2